The 2 T cell receptor beta chains presented below share a single source sample, sequenced in a study of blood T cells in healthy people across ages. A sample-barcoded 5' primer and a J-beta primer mix were used in a second PCR of about 6 to 12 cycles. Using its own MiXCR run on the 5' RACE reads, TCRdb lists one record per CDR3 protein. The sample lists roughly 900,000 distinct CDR3 sequences, more than 25% seen once, with 15% to 20% in the top ten. Sample: blood. The receptors here all came from an elderly woman in good health.

This clonotype was counted only a few times. The CDR3 reads CASSLVGGPWKETQYF. The DNA of the CDR3 is TGTGCCAGCAGCTTGGTGGGGGGGCCTTGGAAAGAGACCCAGTACTTC. This chain connects TRBV5-8 to TRBJ2-5; possible D gene TRBD2, 7 bases. The CDR3 has 16 residues. Between the trimmed V and J ends, which lost 0 bases and 3 bases, there was a span of 15 bases. Germline CDR1 is SGHTS and CDR2 is YDEGEE. The variable domain in full, completed from reference TRBV5-8 and TRBJ2-5, reads EAGVTQSPTHLIKTRGQQATLRCSPISGHTSVYWYQQALGLGLQFLLWYDEGEERNRGNFPPRFSGRQFPNYSSELNVNALELEDSALYLCASSLVGGPWKETQYFGPGTRLLVL.

This clonotype was recorded at least ten times. This chain connects TRBV6-2 or TRBV6-3 to TRBJ1-1; perhaps TRBD1 as D (6 bases). The CDR3 is 15 residues long. V lost 2 bases and J lost 1, with 11 bases in between. Germline assignment: CDR1 MNHEY and CDR2 SVGEGT. CDR3 in amino acids: CASSYAGQKNTEAFF. CDR3 coding DNA: TGTGCCAGCAGTTACGCCGGACAGAAGAACACTGAAGCTTTCTTT.